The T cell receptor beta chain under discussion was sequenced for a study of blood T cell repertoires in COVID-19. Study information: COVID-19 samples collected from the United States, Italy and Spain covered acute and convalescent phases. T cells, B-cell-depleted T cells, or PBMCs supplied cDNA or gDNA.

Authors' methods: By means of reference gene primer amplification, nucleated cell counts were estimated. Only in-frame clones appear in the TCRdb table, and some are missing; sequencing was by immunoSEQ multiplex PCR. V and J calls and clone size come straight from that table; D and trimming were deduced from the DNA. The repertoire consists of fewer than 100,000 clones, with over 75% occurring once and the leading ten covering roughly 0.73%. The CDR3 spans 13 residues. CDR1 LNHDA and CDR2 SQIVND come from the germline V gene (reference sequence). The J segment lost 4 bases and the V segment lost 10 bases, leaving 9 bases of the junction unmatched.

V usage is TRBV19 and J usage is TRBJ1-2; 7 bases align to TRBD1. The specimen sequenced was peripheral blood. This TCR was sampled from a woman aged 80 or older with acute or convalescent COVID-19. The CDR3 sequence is CATFRQGIYGYTF. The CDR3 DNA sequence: TGTGCCACTTTCCGACAGGGAATCTATGGCTACACCTTC.